These 25 T cell receptor beta chains originate from one sample sequenced in a study of T cell changes during pregnancy in multiple sclerosis (dated by TCRdb to the late 2010s). Libraries were made using the immunoSEQ multiplex PCR assay. This is the immuneACCESS table as TCRdb keeps it, with only in-frame sequences that have V and J called. A part of the clones is gone; compared with another copy, unresolved V genes explain less than half, and the rest is unexplained. Present in this sample are 35,000 to 40,000 clones, more than 85% of which were seen just once. Jointly, the top ten make up about 6.1% of the sample. The material was CD8+ T cells from peripheral blood mononuclear cells, obtained in the third trimester of pregnancy. The receptor set was obtained from a female donor with multiple sclerosis, enrolled in a pregnancy study.

The gene calls are TRBV5-1 and TRBJ2-5; 8 bases match TRBD1. Unmatched junction bases numbered 10, after V lost 4 bases and J lost 5 bases. The CDR3 is 15 amino acids. Per germline, CDR1 SGHRS and CDR2 YFSETQ. CDR3 sequence reads: CASSVTGTGGETQYF. The CDR3 coding sequence is TGCGCCAGCAGCGTAACCGGGACAGGTGGTGAGACCCAGTACTTC.

The chain couples TRBV4-3 to TRBJ2-7; 9 bases map to TRBD1. Germline loops: CDR1 LGHNA, CDR2 YSLEER. With 0 bases clipped from V and 4 bases from J, the junction kept 7 bases outside the gene matches. This CDR3 is 16 amino acids long. CDR3 sequence: CASSQDRGQGAYEQYF. CDR3 coding DNA: TGCGCCAGCAGCCAAGATCGGGGACAGGGTGCTTACGAGCAGTACTTC.

This clone appeared a few times. The chain couples TRBV6-1 to TRBJ2-7; a possible D gene is TRBD2 (5 bases). The germline V and J ends were trimmed by 0 bases and 6 bases, with 15 bases remaining between them. This CDR3 is 15 amino acids long. Germline CDR1 MNHNS, CDR2 SASEGT. The CDR3 bases are TGTGCCAGCAGTGAAGCGCTTGGGCTAGCTGGCGAGCAGTACTTC. It is translated as CASSEALGLAGEQYF.

This clone appeared a few times. This chain connects TRBV7-3 to TRBJ1-5; TRBD1 aligns across 8 bases. The CDR3 has 17 residues. V lost 7 bases to trimming and J lost 1 base; unmatched junction nucleotides: 12. Germline loops: CDR1 SGHTA, CDR2 FQGTGA. The CDR3 sequence: CASIEDRVVRSNQPQHF. In DNA, the CDR3 is TGTGCCAGCATAGAGGACAGGGTTGTCCGGAGCAATCAGCCCCAGCATTTT.

The chain combines TRBV4-2 with TRBJ2-7, with D perhaps matching TRBD1 (5 bases). CDR3 length: 18 amino acids. CDR1 LGHNA and CDR2 YNFKEQ come from the germline V gene. The germline V and J ends were trimmed by 0 bases and 0 bases, with 18 bases remaining between them. The CDR3 DNA reads TGTGCCAGCAGCCAAGATCCATCAACAGGATCCAGCTCCTACGAGCAGTACTTC. This gives the protein CASSQDPSTGSSSYEQYF.

This chain connects TRBV28 to TRBJ2-7, with TRBD1 identical over 9 bases. Germline CDR1 and CDR2: MDHEN and SYDVKM. This CDR3 has 15 amino acids. The V segment lost 3 bases and the J segment 6 bases; nucleotides outside the gene matches: 9. The CDR3 DNA reads as TGTGCCAGCAGTTTTTTGCCCGACAGGGGGGGCGAGCAGTACTTC. Its translation is CASSFLPDRGGEQYF.

In nucleotides, the CDR3 is TGTGCCAGCAGTAGCCGGGACAGGCGGGTGAGCTACACCTTC. Protein product: CASSSRDRRVSYTF. This chain uses TRBV6-5 with TRBJ1-2; 8 nucleotides align to TRBD1. The junction had 11 bases not matched to a gene; V was cut back by 5 bases and J by 9 bases. This CDR3 comprises 14 residues. CDR1 is MNHEY, CDR2 SVGAGI, per germline.

CDR3 DNA: TGTGCCATCAGTGAGGGACAGGGGGCCACCCCAATGAACACTGAAGCTTTCTTT. This sequence encodes CAISEGQGATPMNTEAFF. The chain employs TRBV10-3 and TRBJ1-1, with 11 bases matching TRBD1. The CDR3 spans 18 residues. Germline V gives CDR1 ENHRY, CDR2 SYGVKD. V gave up 2 bases and J gave up 0 bases; unmatched junction bases: 8.

J is TRBJ2-7 and V is TRBV27, with 8 bases matching TRBD1. CDR3 length: 14 amino acids. The V and J ends lost 5 bases and 2 bases, in that order; junction bases with no gene match: 5. In germline, CDR1 is MNHEY, CDR2 SMNVEV (reference sequence). The CDR3 loop is CASSPQGVTYEQYF. In nucleotides, the CDR3 is TGTGCCAGCAGTCCACAGGGGGTGACCTACGAGCAGTACTTC.

The genes are TRBV7-2 and TRBJ2-1; D might be TRBD2 (5 bases). V was clipped by 0 bases and J by 0 bases, with 6 bases between them. The CDR3 has 15 amino acids. Germline V CDR1 and CDR2: SGHTA, FQGNSA. The CDR3 reads CASSLAGSSYNEQFF. The CDR3 DNA reads TGTGCCAGCAGCTTAGCTGGGAGCTCCTACAATGAGCAGTTCTTC.

The CDR3 protein is CASSGTGDNYEQYF. The CDR3 DNA reads TGTGCCAGCTCCGGGACAGGGGACAACTACGAGCAGTACTTC. The chain combines TRBV5-6 with TRBJ2-7; 10 nucleotides agree with TRBD1. CDR1 SGHDT and CDR2 YYEEEE come from the germline V gene. V lost 7 bases and J lost 3; bases outside the gene matches: 7. The CDR3 length is 14 residues. Drawing the rest from reference TRBV5-6 and TRBJ2-7, the complete variable domain is DAGVTQSPTHLIKTRGQQVTLRCSPKSGHDTVSWYQQALGQGPQFIFQYYEEEERQRGNFPDRFSGHQFPNYSSELNVNALLLGDSALYLCASSGTGDNYEQYFGPGTRLTVT.

This chain joins TRBV12-2 and TRBJ2-1; no check of the table's D call, TRBD2, against the DNA was made. TRBV12-2 corresponds to a pseudogene. The length of the CDR3 is 21 residues. The CDR3 nucleotides are TGTGCAAGTCGCTTAGTGCGACTAGCGGGTCACTTAGTCGGTTCCTACAATGAGCAGTTCTTC. This codes for CASRLVRLAGHLVGSYNEQFF.

V usage is TRBV7-2 and J usage is TRBJ2-7; a possible D gene is TRBD2 (6 bases). Germline CDR1 SGHTA, CDR2 FQGNSA. Trimming took off 5 bases at V and 2 bases at J, with 19 bases between the two ends. This CDR3 contains 16 residues. The CDR3 coding sequence is TGTGCCAGCAGCCCTCGATGGGGGGACCTTCCCTACGAGCAGTACTTC. Its translation: CASSPRWGDLPYEQYF.

This clone was seen only once. J is TRBJ2-7 and V is TRBV7-9, with 10 bases aligning to TRBD2. The germline gives CDR1 SEHNR, CDR2 FQNEAQ (reference sequence). V dropped 5 bases and J dropped 2; count of bases not matched to a gene: 6. The CDR3 sequence is 15 residues long. DNA for the CDR3: TGTGCCAGCAGCGTCGCTAGCGGGGGCACCTACGAGCAGTACTTC. It yields the protein CASSVASGGTYEQYF. Variable domain in full (rest from reference TRBV7-9 and TRBJ2-7): DTGVSQNPRHKITKRGQNVTFRCDPISEHNRLYWYRQTLGQGPEFLTYFQNEAQLEKSRLLSDRFSAERPKGSFSTLEIQRTEQGDSAMYLCASSVASGGTYEQYFGPGTRLTVT.

As DNA, the CDR3 is TGTGCCAGCAGCGCCGGCGGAGGATCCACAGATACGCAGTATTTT. It translates to CASSAGGGSTDTQYF. V gene TRBV6-4 combines with J gene TRBJ2-3, with D possibly TRBD2 on 5 matching bases. Germline CDR1 reads MRHNA; CDR2 reads SNTAGT. Trimming stripped 6 bases from V and 2 bases from J, with 15 bases between. The CDR3 consists of 15 residues.

The chain has TRBV10-3 and TRBJ2-7; TRBD2 agrees at 7 bases. J gave up 5 bases and V 0 bases, and 7 bases lay outside the gene matches. Germline V gene data show CDR1 as ENHRY and CDR2 as SYGVKD. This CDR3 is built from 15 residues. CDR3 bases: TGTGCCATCAGTGAGTCCTGGGGAGGGGCGCACGAGCAGTACTTC. Residues: CAISESWGGAHEQYF.

The chain recombines TRBV27 with TRBJ1-3; 8 bases line up with TRBD1. The length of the CDR3 is 14 residues. The germline gives CDR1 MNHEY, CDR2 SMNVEV (reference sequence). After removal of 6 bases from V and 3 bases from J, the junction contained 4 bases not matched to a gene. DNA of the CDR3: TGTGCCAGCAGCATCGACAGGGGTGGAAACACCATATATTTT. Protein sequence: CASSIDRGGNTIYF.

This chain joins TRBV9 and TRBJ2-1; D possibly corresponds to TRBD2 (6 bases). The ends were cut back, 0 bases at V and 6 bases at J, with 10 bases in the middle. CDR1 and CDR2 from the germline V gene are SGDLS and YYNGEE. There are 14 residues in the CDR3. CDR3 residues: CASSVEGGVNEQFF. The CDR3 DNA sequence: TGTGCCAGCAGCGTAGAAGGCGGGGTCAATGAGCAGTTCTTC.

CDR3 DNA: TGTGCCAGCAGTGAAGACGCTGAGCGGGAGCAGTTCTTC. It yields the protein CASSEDAEREQFF. The V and J genes are TRBV2 and TRBJ2-1; perhaps TRBD2 as D (5 bases). Germline-derived CDR1 and CDR2 are SNHLY and FYNNEI. The CDR3 runs to 13 residues. Trimming shortened V by 1 base and J by 10 bases, and 11 bases separated the two germline ends.

The J gene is TRBJ2-3, the V gene TRBV1; the table names TRBD2, a call not compared with the DNA. TRBV1 is assigned pseudogene status. The CDR3 totals 18 residues. CDR3 nucleotide sequence: TGCACCAGCAGCCAGGAACACGGACTAGCGGGGAACACAGATACGCAGTATTTT. Translated: CTSSQEHGLAGNTDTQYF.

This clone was counted a few times. This chain uses TRBV4-2 with TRBJ2-7, with 7 bases lining up with TRBD2. The CDR3 consists of 16 residues. V lost 0 bases to trimming and J lost 0 bases; unmatched junction nucleotides: 5. Germline V CDR1 and CDR2: LGHNA, YNFKEQ. The CDR3 here is CASSQEEASGSYEQYF. CDR3 bases: TGTGCCAGCAGCCAAGAGGAAGCTAGCGGCTCCTACGAGCAGTACTTC.

The chain has TRBV5-1 and TRBJ1-2; possible D gene TRBD1, 6 bases. Germline lookup yields CDR1 SGHRS and CDR2 YFSETQ. The CDR3 is 15 amino acids. The germline V and J ends were trimmed by 2 bases and 7 bases, with 18 bases remaining between them. In nucleotides, the CDR3 is TGCGCCAGCAGCTTCGCAAGTACAGGGCAGGGTGGCTACACCTTC. Its protein is CASSFASTGQGGYTF.

The gene calls are TRBV7-9 and TRBJ2-3; maybe TRBD1 (6 bases). Germline V lookup: CDR1 SEHNR, CDR2 FQNEAQ (reference sequence). The CDR3 runs 14 residues. V dropped 3 bases and J dropped 4 bases, with 11 bases sitting between them. The CDR3 DNA reads TGTGCCAGCAGCTTTCCAGGGGAAGCAGATACGCAGTATTTT. Protein sequence: CASSFPGEADTQYF.

This clone occurred a few times. The chain has TRBV5-1 and TRBJ2-7; a weak D match, TRBD1 (6 bases). Trimming left V 0 bases short and J 2 bases short, with 9 bases between. The CDR3 is 14 amino acids. The V gene's germline CDR1 is SGHRS and CDR2 YFSETQ. The CDR3, as DNA: TGCGCCAGCAGCTTGGCAGGGGCAACCTACGAGCAGTACTTC. Translation: CASSLAGATYEQYF.

This clone was observed a single time. The chain couples TRBV7-9 to TRBJ1-1; 9 bases agree with TRBD1. This CDR3 region has 16 residues. Germline V lookup: CDR1 SEHNR, CDR2 FQNEAQ (reference sequence). The J segment lost 5 bases and the V segment lost 8 bases, leaving 15 bases of the junction unmatched. CDR3 DNA sequence: TGTGCCAGCCTTTATAGAGACAGGGGGTTGAGAACTGAAGCTTTCTTT. Encoded protein: CASLYRDRGLRTEAFF.